This TCR beta chain was identified in a study of blood T cell repertoires in COVID-19. Study as a whole: The United States, Italy and Spain provided the acute and convalescent COVID-19 samples.

The data were produced by immunoSEQ multiplex PCR, yet TCRdb's version contains in-frame clones alone and is incomplete. The table has 180,000 or so clones, roughly 86% seen once; the top ten hold 1.5% to 2%. The CDR3 has 16 amino acids. In germline, CDR1 is SNHLY, CDR2 FYNNEI. About this clone itself: The junction departs from germline at one end; a sequencing error may be responsible.

The receptor was derived from a man between 18 and 35 years old with active or convalescent COVID-19. Source material: peripheral blood. The J gene is TRBJ1-3, the V gene TRBV2; D unresolved. The CDR3 spells CASSVTQSISGSTIYF. The CDR3 coding sequence is TGTGCCAGCAGTGTCACACAGAGCATCTCTGGAAGCACCATATATTTT.